This T cell receptor beta chain is drawn from a study of blood T cell repertoires in COVID-19. Overall study context: T cells, B-cell-depleted T cells, or PBMCs supplied cDNA or gDNA.

The germline CDR1 and CDR2 sequences are SQVTM and ANQGSEA. The CDR3 has 12 amino acids. V shed 4 bases and J shed 1 base, with 7 bases lying between them. Individuals drawn from under 30 US areas were roughly 18 to 95 years old. Cohorts were determined from participant-reported clinical history. Per the authors' pipeline: It was from reference gene primer amplification that nucleated cell counts were estimated. Clones were read by immunoSEQ multiplex PCR, and TCRdb kept only the in-frame ones, dropping some. That table gives V, J and clone size, and the DNA gave D and trimming. Found here are around 300,000 clones, 80% to 90% of them singletons; the top ten hold approximately 2.5%. Notes on this clone: Other DNA sequences from this sample encode an identical CDR3 as well.

The V gene is TRBV29-1, the J gene TRBJ1-1; D is uncertain. The material sequenced was PBMCs or T cells enriched from blood (not recorded which). The receptor was isolated from a woman between 18 and 29 years old who had recovered from COVID-19. CDR3 region: CSVGEGNTEAFF. The CDR3, as DNA: TGCAGCGTTGGTGAGGGGAACACTGAAGCTTTCTTT.